This T cell receptor beta chain is drawn from a study of T cell responses to AZD1222 COVID-19 vaccine. Profiled with immunoSEQ multiplex PCR; TCRdb holds only in-frame clones, not every one. The sample holds 120,000 or so clones; approximately 88% are singletons and the top ten take roughly 5.4%. The junction had 9 bases not matched to a gene; V was cut back by 4 bases and J by 8 bases. This CDR3 is built from 14 residues. Germline CDR1 and CDR2: SGHNT and YYREEE (reference sequence). The sequence was obtained from an adult in good health. The material sequenced was peripheral blood, taken on day 0 of AZD1222 vaccination. This chain uses TRBV5-4 with TRBJ1-5, with 7 bases identical to TRBD1. The CDR3 DNA reads TGTGCCAGCAGCGAACAGGGACAGTCGAAGCCCCAGCATTTT. The encoded protein is CASSEQGQSKPQHF.